The text below deals with one T cell receptor (beta chain). Its antigen is unidentified. The data were taken from a study of shared clonotypes between healthy human individuals. Study outcomes and limitations: How much donors shared clonotypes was expected to be affected by sequencing depth. With a few donors compared, 5% to 5.5% of naive CD4 clonotypes were shared. Blood was the only sampled material, and tissue repertoires likely differ.

Sequencing used immunoSEQ multiplex PCR; TCRdb keeps in-frame clones, though not all of them. Here the sample spans about 1.5 million clones, 95% to 99% being singletons. There are 13 residues in the CDR3. Germline V lookup: CDR1 MNHNS, CDR2 SASEGT. Trimming removed 3 bases from V and 7 bases from J, with 9 bases in between. Sequenced input: naive CD4+ T cells sorted from blood. Subset: CD45RA+ positively selected. The chain joins TRBV6-1 to TRBJ2-2, with D hard to call. The TCR comes from a man aged 30 to 45 in good health. The CDR3 spells CASSEWVNGELFF. The CDR3, as DNA: TGTGCCAGCAGTGAGTGGGTTAACGGGGAGCTGTTTTTT.